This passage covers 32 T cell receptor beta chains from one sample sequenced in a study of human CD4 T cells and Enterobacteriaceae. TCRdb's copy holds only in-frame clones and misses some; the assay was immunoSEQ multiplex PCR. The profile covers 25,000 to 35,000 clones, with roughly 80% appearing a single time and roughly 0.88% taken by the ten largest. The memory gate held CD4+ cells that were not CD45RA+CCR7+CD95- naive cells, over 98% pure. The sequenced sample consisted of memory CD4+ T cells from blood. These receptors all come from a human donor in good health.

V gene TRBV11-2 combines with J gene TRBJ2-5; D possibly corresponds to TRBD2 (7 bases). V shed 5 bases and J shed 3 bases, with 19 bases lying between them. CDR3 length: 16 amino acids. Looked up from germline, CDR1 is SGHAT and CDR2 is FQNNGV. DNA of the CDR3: TGTGCCAGCAGCCCCGGACAAGGGGGGGCGAAAGAGACCCAGTACTTC. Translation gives CASSPGQGGAKETQYF.

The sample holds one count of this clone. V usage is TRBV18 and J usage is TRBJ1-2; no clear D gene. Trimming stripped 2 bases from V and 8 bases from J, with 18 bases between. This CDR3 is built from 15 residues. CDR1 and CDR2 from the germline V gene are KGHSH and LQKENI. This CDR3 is CASSPIENSAEGYTF. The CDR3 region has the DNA TGTGCCAGCTCACCAATCGAGAACTCCGCAGAAGGCTACACCTTC. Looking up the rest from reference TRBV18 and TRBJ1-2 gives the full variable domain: NAGVMQNPRHLVRRRGQEARLRCSPMKGHSHVYWYRQLPEEGLKFMVYLQKENIIDESGMPKERFSAEFPKEGPSILRIQQVVRGDSAAYFCASSPIENSAEGYTFGSGTRLTVV.

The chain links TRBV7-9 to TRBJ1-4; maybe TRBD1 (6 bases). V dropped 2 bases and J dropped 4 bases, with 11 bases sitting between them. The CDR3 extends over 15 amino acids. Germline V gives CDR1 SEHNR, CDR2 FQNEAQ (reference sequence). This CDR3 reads CASSLSGHINEKLFF. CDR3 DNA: TGTGCCAGCAGCTTATCGGGACATATTAATGAAAAACTGTTTTTT. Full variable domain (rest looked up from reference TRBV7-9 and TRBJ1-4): DTGVSQNPRHKITKRGQNVTFRCDPISEHNRLYWYRQTLGQGPEFLTYFQNEAQLEKSRLLSDRFSAERPKGSFSTLEIQRTEQGDSAMYLCASSLSGHINEKLFFGSGTQLSVL.

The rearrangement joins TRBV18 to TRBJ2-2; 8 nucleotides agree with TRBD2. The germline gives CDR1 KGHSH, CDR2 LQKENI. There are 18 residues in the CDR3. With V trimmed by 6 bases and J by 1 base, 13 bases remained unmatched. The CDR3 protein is CASSRGGSGIVNTGELFF. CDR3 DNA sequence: TGTGCCAGCTCCCGGGGAGGTAGCGGGATCGTGAACACCGGGGAGCTGTTTTTT. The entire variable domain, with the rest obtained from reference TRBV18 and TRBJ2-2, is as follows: NAGVMQNPRHLVRRRGQEARLRCSPMKGHSHVYWYRQLPEEGLKFMVYLQKENIIDESGMPKERFSAEFPKEGPSILRIQQVVRGDSAAYFCASSRGGSGIVNTGELFFGEGSRLTVL.

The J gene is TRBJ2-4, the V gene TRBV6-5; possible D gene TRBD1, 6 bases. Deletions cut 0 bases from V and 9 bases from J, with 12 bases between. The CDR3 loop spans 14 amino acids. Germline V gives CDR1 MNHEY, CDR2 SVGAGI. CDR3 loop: CASSYSTGYGIQYF. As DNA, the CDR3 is TGTGCCAGCAGTTACTCAACAGGGTACGGCATTCAGTACTTC.

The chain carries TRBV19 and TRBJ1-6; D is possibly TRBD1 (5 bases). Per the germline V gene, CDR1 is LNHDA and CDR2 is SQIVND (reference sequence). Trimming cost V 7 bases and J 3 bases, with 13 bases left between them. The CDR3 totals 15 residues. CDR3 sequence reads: CASTEGRFYNSPLHF. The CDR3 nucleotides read TGTGCCAGTACGGAGGGGCGTTTCTATAATTCACCCCTCCACTTT. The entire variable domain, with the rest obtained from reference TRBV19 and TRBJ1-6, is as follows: DGGITQSPKYLFRKEGQNVTLSCEQNLNHDAMYWYRQDPGQGLRLIYYSQIVNDFQKGDIAEGYSVSREKKESFPLTVTSAQKNPTAFYLCASTEGRFYNSPLHFGNGTRLTVT.

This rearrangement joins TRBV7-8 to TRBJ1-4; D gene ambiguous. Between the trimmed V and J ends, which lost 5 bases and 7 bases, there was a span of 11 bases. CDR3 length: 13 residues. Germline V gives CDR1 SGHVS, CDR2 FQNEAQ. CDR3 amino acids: CASSTGISEKLFF. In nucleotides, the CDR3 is TGTGCCAGCAGCACCGGGATCAGTGAAAAACTGTTTTTT. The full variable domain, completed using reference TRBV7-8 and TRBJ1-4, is GAGVSQSPRYKVAKRGQDVALRCDPISGHVSLFWYQQALGQGPEFLTYFQNEAQLDKSGLPSDRFFAERPEGSVSTLKIQRTQQEDSAVYLCASSTGISEKLFFGSGTQLSVL.

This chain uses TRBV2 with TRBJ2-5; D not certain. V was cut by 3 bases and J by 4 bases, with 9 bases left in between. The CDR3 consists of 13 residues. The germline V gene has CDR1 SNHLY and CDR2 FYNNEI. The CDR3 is CASSEITGETQYF. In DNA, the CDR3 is TGTGCCAGCAGTGAGATTACCGGAGAGACCCAGTACTTC. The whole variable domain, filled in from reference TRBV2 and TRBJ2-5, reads EPEVTQTPSHQVTQMGQEVILRCVPISNHLYFYWYRQILGQKVEFLVSFYNNEISEKSEIFDDQFSVERPDGSNFTLKIRSTKLEDSAMYFCASSEITGETQYFGPGTRLLVL.

DNA of the CDR3: TGTGCCAGCAGTCAAACTAGCGGGAGGGCCCATGAGCAGTTCTTC. Protein sequence: CASSQTSGRAHEQFF. This rearrangement joins TRBV28 to TRBJ2-1, with 13 bases matching TRBD2. V was pared by 5 bases and J by 8 bases, with 6 bases of the junction left unmatched. Germline lookup yields CDR1 MDHEN and CDR2 SYDVKM. The length of the CDR3 is 15 residues. The whole variable domain, filled in from reference TRBV28 and TRBJ2-1, reads DVKVTQSSRYLVKRTGEKVFLECVQDMDHENMFWYRQDPGLGLRLIYFSYDVKMKEKGDIPEGYSVSREKKERFSLILESASTNQTSMYLCASSQTSGRAHEQFFGPGTRLTVL.

The CDR3 is CASSLSGGVDGYTF. In DNA, the CDR3 is TGTGCCAGCAGTTTATCCGGGGGTGTGGATGGCTACACCTTC. The rearrangement uses TRBV28 and TRBJ1-2, with a weak D call TRBD1 (5 bases). Germline loops: CDR1 MDHEN, CDR2 SYDVKM. The CDR3 has 14 residues. Trimming took 1 base from V and 6 from J, leaving 12 bases between them.

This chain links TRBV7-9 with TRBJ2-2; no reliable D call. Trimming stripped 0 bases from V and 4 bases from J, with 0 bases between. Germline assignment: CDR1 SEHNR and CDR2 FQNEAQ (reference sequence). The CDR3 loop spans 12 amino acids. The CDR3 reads CASSLATGELFF. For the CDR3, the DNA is TGTGCCAGCAGCTTAGCCACCGGGGAGCTGTTTTTT.

The CDR3 DNA reads as TGTGCCAGCAGCTTCTCCCCGGGGTTCTCCTACGAGCAGTACTTC. Protein: CASSFSPGFSYEQYF. This chain joins TRBV7-9 and TRBJ2-7; maybe TRBD2 (5 bases). V lost 3 bases and J lost 0, with 12 bases in between. The length of the CDR3 is 15 residues. Germline V gene sequence: CDR1 SEHNR, CDR2 FQNEAQ (reference sequence).

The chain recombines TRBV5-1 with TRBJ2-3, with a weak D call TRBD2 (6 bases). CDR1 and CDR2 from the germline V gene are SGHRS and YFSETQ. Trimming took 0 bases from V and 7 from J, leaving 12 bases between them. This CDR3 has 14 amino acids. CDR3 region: CASSLAGGLNTQYF. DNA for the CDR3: TGCGCCAGCAGCTTGGCTGGGGGGTTAAATACGCAGTATTTT.

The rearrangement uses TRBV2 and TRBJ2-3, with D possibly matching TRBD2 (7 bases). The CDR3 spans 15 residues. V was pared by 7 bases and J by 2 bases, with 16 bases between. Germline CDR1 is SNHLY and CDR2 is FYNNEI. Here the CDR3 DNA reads TGTGCCAGCACCCTTTCGGGGGGCACCACAGATACGCAGTATTTT. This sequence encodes CASTLSGGTTDTQYF. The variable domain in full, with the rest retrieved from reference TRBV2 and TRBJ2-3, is EPEVTQTPSHQVTQMGQEVILRCVPISNHLYFYWYRQILGQKVEFLVSFYNNEISEKSEIFDDQFSVERPDGSNFTLKIRSTKLEDSAMYFCASTLSGGTTDTQYFGPGTRLTVL.

This chain's CDR3 is CASSRGTGREKLFF. The CDR3 region has the DNA TGTGCCAGCAGCCGCGGGACAGGGCGGGAAAAACTGTTTTTT. The chain uses TRBV7-8 and TRBJ1-4, with 9 bases identical to TRBD1. The J segment lost 8 bases and the V segment lost 5 bases, leaving 6 bases of the junction unmatched. This CDR3 has 14 residues. Per germline, CDR1 SGHVS and CDR2 FQNEAQ.

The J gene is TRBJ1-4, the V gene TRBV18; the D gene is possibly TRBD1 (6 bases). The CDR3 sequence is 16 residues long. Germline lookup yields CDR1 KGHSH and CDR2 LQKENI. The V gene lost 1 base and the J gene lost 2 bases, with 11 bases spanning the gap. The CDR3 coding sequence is TGTGCCAGCTCACCACTTGACAGGACGACTAATGAAAAACTGTTTTTT. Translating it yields CASSPLDRTTNEKLFF.

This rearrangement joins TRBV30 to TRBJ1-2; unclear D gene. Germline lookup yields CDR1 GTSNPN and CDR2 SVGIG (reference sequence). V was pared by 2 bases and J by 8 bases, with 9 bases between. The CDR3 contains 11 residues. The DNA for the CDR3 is TGTGCCTGGAGTCCCATCACCGGCTACACCTTC. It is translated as CAWSPITGYTF.

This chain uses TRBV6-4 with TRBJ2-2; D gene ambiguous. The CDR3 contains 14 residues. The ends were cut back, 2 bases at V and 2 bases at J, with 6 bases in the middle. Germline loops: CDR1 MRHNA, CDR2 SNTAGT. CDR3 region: CASSDQLNTGELFF. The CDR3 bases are TGTGCCAGCAGTGACCAGCTTAACACCGGGGAGCTGTTTTTT.

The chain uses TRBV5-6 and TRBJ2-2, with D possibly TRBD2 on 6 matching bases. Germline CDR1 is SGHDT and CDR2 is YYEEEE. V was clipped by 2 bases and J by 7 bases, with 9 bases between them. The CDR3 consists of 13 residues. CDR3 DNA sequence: TGTGCCAGCAGCTTCCGGGAGATCGGGGAGCTGTTTTTT. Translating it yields CASSFREIGELFF.

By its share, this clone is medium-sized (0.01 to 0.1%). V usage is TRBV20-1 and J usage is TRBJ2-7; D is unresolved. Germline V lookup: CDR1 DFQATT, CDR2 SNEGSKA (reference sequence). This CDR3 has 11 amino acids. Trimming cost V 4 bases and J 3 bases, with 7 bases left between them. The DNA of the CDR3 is TGCAGTGCTAACAGCGTCTACGAGCAGTACTTC. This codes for CSANSVYEQYF.

This CDR3 is CASSSGGGNYGYTF. The CDR3 DNA reads TGTGCCAGCAGCTCTGGGGGCGGAAACTATGGCTACACCTTC. The chain employs TRBV11-2 and TRBJ1-2, with a possible D match to TRBD1 (6 bases). The germline gives CDR1 SGHAT, CDR2 FQNNGV. This CDR3 is 14 amino acids long. V lost 4 bases and J lost 2, with 11 bases in between.

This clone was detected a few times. The CDR3, as DNA: TGTGCCAGCAATAAGGGGGAACAGCTGAACACTGAAGCTTTCTTT. It is translated as CASNKGEQLNTEAFF. The genes are TRBV5-4 and TRBJ1-1; possible D gene TRBD1, 6 bases. This CDR3 has 15 amino acids. The V end lost 6 bases, the J end lost 0 bases, and 15 bases lay between the germline ends. CDR1 and CDR2 (germline): SGHNT, YYREEE (reference sequence).

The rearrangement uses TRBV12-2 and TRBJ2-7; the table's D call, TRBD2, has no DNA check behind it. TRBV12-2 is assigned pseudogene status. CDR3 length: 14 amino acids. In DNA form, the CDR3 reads TGTGCAAGTCGCTCTATATCCCCCCCCTACGAGCAGTACTTC. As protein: CASRSISPPYEQYF.

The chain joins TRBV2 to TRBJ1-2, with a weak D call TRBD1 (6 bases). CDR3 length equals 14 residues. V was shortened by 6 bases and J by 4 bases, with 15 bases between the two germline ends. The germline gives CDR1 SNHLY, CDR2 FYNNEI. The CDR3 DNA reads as TGTGCCAGCAGGGGAGGGACAACACGCTATGGCTACACCTTC. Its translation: CASRGGTTRYGYTF.

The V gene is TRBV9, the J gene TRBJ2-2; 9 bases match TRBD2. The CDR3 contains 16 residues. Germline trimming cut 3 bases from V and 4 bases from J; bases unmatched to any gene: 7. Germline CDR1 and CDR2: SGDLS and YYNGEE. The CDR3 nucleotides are TGTGCCAGCAGCGGCGTAGCGGGAGTTACCACCGGGGAGCTGTTTTTT. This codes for CASSGVAGVTTGELFF.

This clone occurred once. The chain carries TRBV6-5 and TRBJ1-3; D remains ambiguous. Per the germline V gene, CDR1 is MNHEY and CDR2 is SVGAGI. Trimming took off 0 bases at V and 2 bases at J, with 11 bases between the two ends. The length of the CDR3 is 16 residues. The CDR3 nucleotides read TGTGCCAGCAGTTACTCGGCAGCTACTACTGGAAACACCATATATTTT. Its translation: CASSYSAATTGNTIYF.

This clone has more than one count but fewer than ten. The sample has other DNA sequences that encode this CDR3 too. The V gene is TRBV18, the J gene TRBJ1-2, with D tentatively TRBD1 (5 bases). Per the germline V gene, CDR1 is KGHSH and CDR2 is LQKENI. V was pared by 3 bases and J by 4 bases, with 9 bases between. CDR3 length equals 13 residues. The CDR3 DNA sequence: TGTGCCAGCTCACCCGGGCAGGGCTATGGCTACACCTTC. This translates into CASSPGQGYGYTF. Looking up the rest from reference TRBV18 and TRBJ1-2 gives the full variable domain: NAGVMQNPRHLVRRRGQEARLRCSPMKGHSHVYWYRQLPEEGLKFMVYLQKENIIDESGMPKERFSAEFPKEGPSILRIQQVVRGDSAAYFCASSPGQGYGYTFGSGTRLTVV.

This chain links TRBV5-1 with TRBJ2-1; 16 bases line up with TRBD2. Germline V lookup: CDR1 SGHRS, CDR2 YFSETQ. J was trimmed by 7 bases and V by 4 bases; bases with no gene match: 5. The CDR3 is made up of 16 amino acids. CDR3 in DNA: TGCGCCAGCAGCACGGGGACTAGCGGGAGGGTAAATGAGCAGTTCTTC. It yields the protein CASSTGTSGRVNEQFF.

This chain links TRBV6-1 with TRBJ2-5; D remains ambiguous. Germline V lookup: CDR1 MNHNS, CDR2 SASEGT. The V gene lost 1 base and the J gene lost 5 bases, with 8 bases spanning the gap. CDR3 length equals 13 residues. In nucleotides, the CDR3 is TGTGCCAGCAGTGAAGTTTATCGGGAGACCCAGTACTTC. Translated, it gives CASSEVYRETQYF.

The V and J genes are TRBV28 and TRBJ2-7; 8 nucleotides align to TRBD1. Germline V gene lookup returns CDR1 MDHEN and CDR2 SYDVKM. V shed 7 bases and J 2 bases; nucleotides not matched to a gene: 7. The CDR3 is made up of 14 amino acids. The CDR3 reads CASTIDRGTYEQYF. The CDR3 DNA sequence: TGTGCCAGCACCATCGACAGGGGTACCTACGAGCAGTACTTC.

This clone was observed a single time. CDR3 amino acids: CASSVLPGGSYEQYF. The CDR3 nucleotides read TGCGCCAGCAGCGTGTTACCGGGGGGATCCTACGAGCAGTACTTC. V usage is TRBV5-1 and J usage is TRBJ2-7, with 7 bases that match TRBD2. CDR3 length: 15 amino acids. With V trimmed by 4 bases and J by 1 base, 8 bases remained unmatched. The V gene's germline CDR1 is SGHRS and CDR2 YFSETQ.

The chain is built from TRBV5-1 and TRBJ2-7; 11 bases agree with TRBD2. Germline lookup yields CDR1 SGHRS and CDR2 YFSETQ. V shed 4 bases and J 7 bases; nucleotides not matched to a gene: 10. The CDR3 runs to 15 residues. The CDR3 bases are TGCGCCAGCAGCCAGGGGACTAGCGGTTTATGGGAGCAGTACTTC. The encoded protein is CASSQGTSGLWEQYF.